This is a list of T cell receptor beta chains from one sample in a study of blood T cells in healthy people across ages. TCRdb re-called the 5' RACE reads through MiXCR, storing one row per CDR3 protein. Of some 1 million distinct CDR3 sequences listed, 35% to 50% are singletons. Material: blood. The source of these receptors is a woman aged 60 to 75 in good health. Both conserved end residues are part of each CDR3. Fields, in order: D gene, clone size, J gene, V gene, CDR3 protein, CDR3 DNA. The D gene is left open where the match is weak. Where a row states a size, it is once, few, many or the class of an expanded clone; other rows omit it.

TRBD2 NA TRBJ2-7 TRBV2 CAGSDRGTSLREQYF TGTGCCGGCAGTGACAGAGGGACTAGCCTCAGGGAGCAGTACTTC
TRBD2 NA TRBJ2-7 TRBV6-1 CASSDPGLAKNEQYF TGTGCCAGCAGTGATCCGGGACTAGCAAAGAACGAGCAGTACTTC
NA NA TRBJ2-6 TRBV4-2 CASSRRTDPNSGANVLTF TGTGCCAGCAGCCGCCGGACAGACCCCAACTCTGGGGCCAACGTCCTGACTTTC
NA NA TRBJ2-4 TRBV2 CASSELGDSQYF TGTGCCAGCAGTGAATTAGGAGACAGCCAGTACTTC
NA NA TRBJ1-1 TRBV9 CANSAGPNTEAFF TGTGCCAACAGCGCGGGACCCAACACTGAAGCTTTCTTT
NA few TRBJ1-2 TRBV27 CASSLSPAEGYTF TGTGCCAGCAGTTTATCCCCCGCGGAGGGCTACACCTTC
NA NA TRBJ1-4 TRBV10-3 CAISETGTPATNEKLFF TGTGCCATCAGTGAGACCGGGACTCCAGCAACTAATGAAAAACTGTTTTTT
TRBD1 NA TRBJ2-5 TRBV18 CASFFRDRQETQYF TGTGCCAGCTTCTTCCGGGACAGACAAGAGACCCAGTACTTC
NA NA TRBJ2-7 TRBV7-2 CASSRKWEAGRQYEQYF TGTGCCAGCAGCCGGAAGTGGGAGGCTGGGCGGCAGTACGAGCAGTACTTC
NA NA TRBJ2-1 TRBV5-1 CASSSLARTLYNEQFF TGCGCCAGCAGCTCCCTGGCGAGGACCCTCTACAATGAGCAGTTCTTC
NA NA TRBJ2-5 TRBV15 CATSLRTEGTQYF TGTGCCACCAGCCTACGGACTGAGGGGACCCAGTACTTC
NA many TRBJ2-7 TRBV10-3 CAAGGGPYEQYF TGTGCCGCGGGCGGGGGCCCCTACGAGCAGTACTTC
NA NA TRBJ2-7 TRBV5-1 CASSLGRVGGHEQYF TGCGCCAGCAGCTTGGGCAGGGTGGGGGGTCACGAGCAGTACTTC
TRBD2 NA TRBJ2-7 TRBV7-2 CASSRTSAGDYEQYF TGTGCCAGCAGCCGGACTAGCGCGGGAGACTACGAGCAGTACTTC
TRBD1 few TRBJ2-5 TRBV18 CASSSGQAETQYF TGTGCCAGCTCATCCGGACAGGCGGAGACCCAGTACTTC
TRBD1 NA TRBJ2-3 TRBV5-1 CASSSGTGVRADTQYF TGCGCCAGCAGCTCTGGGACAGGCGTGCGGGCAGATACGCAGTATTTT
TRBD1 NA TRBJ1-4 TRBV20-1 CSALRTGGVRGEKLFF TGCAGTGCTCTCCGGACAGGGGGCGTGAGGGGAGAAAAACTGTTTTTT
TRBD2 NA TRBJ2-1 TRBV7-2 CASSLGAGLPNEQFF TGTGCCAGCAGCTTAGGTGCGGGACTACCAAATGAGCAGTTCTTC
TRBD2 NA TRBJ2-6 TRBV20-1 CSAYLAGGPSSSGANVLTF TGCAGTGCTTACTTAGCGGGAGGGCCATCCAGCTCTGGGGCCAACGTCCTGACTTTC
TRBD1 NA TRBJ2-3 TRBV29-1 CSVGGTGLMRSDTQYF TGCAGCGTTGGGGGGACAGGACTAATGCGGTCAGATACGCAGTATTTT
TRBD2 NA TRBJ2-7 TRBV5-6 CASSDTSEYSYEQYF TGTGCCAGCAGCGATACTAGCGAATACTCCTACGAGCAGTACTTC
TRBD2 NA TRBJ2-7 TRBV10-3 CATWTSGSYEQYF TGTGCCACGTGGACTAGCGGTTCCTACGAGCAGTACTTC
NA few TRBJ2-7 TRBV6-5 CASRYRVNYEQYF TGTGCCAGCAGATACAGGGTAAACTACGAGCAGTACTTC
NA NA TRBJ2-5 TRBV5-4 CASSLGHTPYEQYF TGTGCCAGCAGCTTGGGCCACACTCCCTATGAGCAGTACTTC
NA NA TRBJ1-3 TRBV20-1 CSASPLSSGNTIYF TGCAGTGCTAGCCCCCTCAGCTCTGGAAACACCATATATTTT
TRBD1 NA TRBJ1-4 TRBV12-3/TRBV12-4 CASNLNRGDEKLFF TGTGCCAGCAACCTAAACAGGGGGGATGAAAAACTGTTTTTT
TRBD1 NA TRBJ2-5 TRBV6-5 CASSYAGGVRETQYF TGTGCCAGCAGTTACGCAGGGGGCGTGAGGGAGACCCAGTACTTC
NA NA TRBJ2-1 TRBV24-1 CATSDHNEQFF TGTGCCACCAGTGACCATAATGAGCAGTTCTTC
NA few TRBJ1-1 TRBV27 CASRLHKATNTEAFF TGTGCCAGCAGACTGCATAAGGCGACGAACACTGAAGCTTTCTTT
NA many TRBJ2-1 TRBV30 CAWSQDHRNEQFF TGTGCCTGGAGTCAGGACCATCGCAATGAGCAGTTCTTC
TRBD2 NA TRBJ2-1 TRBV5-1 CASSPHSLAGDYNEQFF TGCGCCAGCAGCCCTCACTCACTAGCGGGAGACTACAATGAGCAGTTCTTC
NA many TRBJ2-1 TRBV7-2 CASSRDNEQFF TGTGCCAGCAGCCGTGACAATGAGCAGTTCTTC
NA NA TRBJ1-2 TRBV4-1 CASSQVAGLDYGYTF TGCGCCAGCAGCCAAGTAGCAGGGCTTGACTATGGCTACACCTTC
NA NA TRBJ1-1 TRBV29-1 CSVERGRNTEAFF TGCAGCGTTGAAAGGGGCCGAAACACTGAAGCTTTCTTT
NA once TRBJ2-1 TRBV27 CASSLYGRGGSYNEQFF TGTGCCAGCAGTTTATACGGACGGGGAGGCTCCTACAATGAGCAGTTCTTC
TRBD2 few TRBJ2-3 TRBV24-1 CATSRTSGSLDTQYF TGTGCCACCAGTAGGACTAGCGGCAGCCTCGATACGCAGTATTTT
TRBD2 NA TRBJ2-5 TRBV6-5 CVSSYVRLAGVQETQYF TGTGTCAGCAGTTACGTTAGACTAGCGGGAGTGCAGGAGACCCAGTACTTC
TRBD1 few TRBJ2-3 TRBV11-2 CASSFGTGFGSDTQYF TGTGCCAGCAGCTTCGGGACAGGGTTCGGTTCAGATACGCAGTATTTT
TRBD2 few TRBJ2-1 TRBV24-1 CATSDFGWTSTDEQFF TGTGCCACCAGTGATTTCGGGTGGACTAGTACGGATGAGCAGTTCTTC
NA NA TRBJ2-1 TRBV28 CASSLSPRTTHSYNEQFF TGTGCCAGCAGTTTAAGTCCGAGGACTACACACTCATACAATGAGCAGTTCTTC
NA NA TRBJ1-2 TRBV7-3 CASSSGLGGYTF TGTGCCAGCAGCTCGGGACTGGGTGGCTACACCTTC
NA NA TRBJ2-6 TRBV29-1 CSVELASGANVLTF TGCAGCGTTGAGCTTGCCTCTGGGGCCAACGTCCTGACTTTC
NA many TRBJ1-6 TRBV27 CASRMGGLASPLHF TGTGCCAGCAGGATGGGGGGGTTGGCTTCACCCCTCCACTTT
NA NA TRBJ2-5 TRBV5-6 CASSSRGGLDTQYF TGTGCCAGCAGCTCCAGGGGGGGGCTCGATACCCAGTACTTC
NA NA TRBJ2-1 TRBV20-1 CSAGGAGQGAYNEQFF TGCAGTGCTGGAGGGGCGGGGCAGGGGGCCTACAATGAGCAGTTCTTC
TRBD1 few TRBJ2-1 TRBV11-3 CASSIRQGPDNEQFF TGTGCCAGCAGCATCAGACAGGGTCCTGATAATGAGCAGTTCTTC
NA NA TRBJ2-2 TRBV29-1 CSAPLEGNTGELFF TGCAGCGCACCTCTAGAGGGGAACACCGGGGAGCTGTTTTTT
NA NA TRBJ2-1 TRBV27 CASTSSGGSYNEQFF TGTGCCAGCACTTCGAGTGGGGGCTCCTACAATGAGCAGTTCTTC